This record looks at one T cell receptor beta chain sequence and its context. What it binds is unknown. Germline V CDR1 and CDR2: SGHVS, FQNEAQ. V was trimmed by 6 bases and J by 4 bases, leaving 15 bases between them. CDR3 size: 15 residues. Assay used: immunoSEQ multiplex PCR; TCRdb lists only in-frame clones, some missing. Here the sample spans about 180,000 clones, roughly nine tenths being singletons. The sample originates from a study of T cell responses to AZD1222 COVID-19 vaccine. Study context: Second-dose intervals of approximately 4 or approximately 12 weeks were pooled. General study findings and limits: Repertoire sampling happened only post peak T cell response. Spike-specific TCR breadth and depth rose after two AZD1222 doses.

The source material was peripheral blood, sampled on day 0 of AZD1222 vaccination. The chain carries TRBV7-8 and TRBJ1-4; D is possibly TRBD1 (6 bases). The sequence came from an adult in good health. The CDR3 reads CASSPSGTSNEKLFF. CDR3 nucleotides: TGTGCCAGCAGTCCTTCCGGGACAAGTAATGAAAAACTGTTTTTT.